This passage covers 3 T cell receptor beta chains from one sample sequenced in a study of shared clonotypes between healthy human individuals. Terminally differentiated effector memory CD45RA+ cells were excluded from the naive CD8 cells, which were CD45RO-negative and positively selected for CCR7. Clones were read by immunoSEQ multiplex PCR, and TCRdb kept only the in-frame ones, dropping some. The repertoire holds roughly 590,000 clones, about 95% seen once, with roughly 0.1% in the top ten. The sequenced sample was naive CD8+ T cells sorted from blood. Source of these receptors: a woman under 40 in good health.

V gene TRBV2 combines with J gene TRBJ2-1; D is perhaps TRBD1 or TRBD2 (5 bases each). The V gene's germline CDR1 is SNHLY and CDR2 FYNNEI. V was pared by 4 bases and J by 10 bases, with 20 bases between. The CDR3 length is 15 residues. CDR3 bases: TGTGCCAGCAGTGCTCCGGGACCCCTTCGGCCCGAGCAGTTCTTC. It specifies CASSAPGPLRPEQFF.

This clone was seen only a few times. V and J are TRBV7-9 and TRBJ1-4, with 7 positions matching TRBD1. The CDR3 consists of 16 residues. Per germline, CDR1 SEHNR and CDR2 FQNEAQ (reference sequence). V lost 5 bases to trimming and J lost 10 bases; unmatched junction nucleotides: 16. CDR3 in DNA: TGTGCCAGCAGCCTCGGTTCCGGGACAGTGGAGGGAAAACTGTTTTTT. It is translated as CASSLGSGTVEGKLFF.

J is TRBJ2-5 and V is TRBV2, with a possible D match to TRBD2 (5 bases). The J call is uncertain, as TRBJ2-7 better fits the DNA end. The CDR3 consists of 14 residues. The germline V gene has CDR1 SNHLY and CDR2 FYNNEI. CDR3 nucleotide sequence: TGTGCCAGCAGTGTTTGGACGGGAACCTACGAGCAGTACTTC. Its protein product is CASSVWTGTYEQYF.